A single sample is the source of the 5 T cell receptor beta chains below, sequenced in a study of blood T cells in healthy people across ages (dated by TCRdb to the mid-2010s). Libraries were made using 5' RACE. For sequencing, an Illumina HiSeq 2500 was employed. A second roughly 6 to 12 cycle PCR used a sample-barcoded 5' primer and a J-beta primer mix. TCRdb took the public reads, trimmed them with fastp at Q25, ran MiXCR for clone calling and kept in-frame beta chains. Entries are consolidated by CDR3 protein sequence, retaining the most common genes and DNA. The table for this sample lists roughly 1,800,000 distinct CDR3 sequences; about 49% of them were counted only once. The ten largest clones capture 2% to 2.5% of the sample. Material: blood. The receptors were sampled from a woman aged 40 to 50 in good health.

The chain carries TRBV6-2 or TRBV6-3 and TRBJ2-1; TRBD2 matches 8 bases. V lost 7 bases and J lost 1; bases outside the gene matches: 15. Germline CDR1 reads MNHEY; CDR2 reads SVGEGT. CDR3 length equals 18 residues. The CDR3 protein is CASIPGGVLEGSYNEQFF. Written as DNA, the CDR3 is TGTGCCAGCATCCCCGGGGGGGTTTTAGAAGGATCCTACAATGAGCAGTTCTTC.

This clonotype has just a few counts. The chain combines TRBV20-1 with TRBJ2-5, with TRBD2 matching 7 bases. The CDR3 is 15 residues long. V shed 0 bases, J shed 2 bases, and the junction held 6 bases outside the gene matches. Germline V gene sequence: CDR1 DFQATT, CDR2 SNEGSKA (reference sequence). CDR3 coding DNA: TGCAGTGCTAGAGATGGGAGGGCTAGGCAAGAGACCCAGTACTTC. Its translation is CSARDGRARQETQYF.

This chain joins TRBV2 and TRBJ2-5; the D is unclear. From germline, CDR1 is SNHLY and CDR2 FYNNEI. This CDR3 is built from 16 residues. Trimming stripped 2 bases from V and 2 bases from J, with 15 bases between. The CDR3 nucleotides are TGTGCCAGCAGTGAAACGCTAGAAAAAGTTCAAGAGACCCAGTACTTC. Translated: CASSETLEKVQETQYF.

This clonotype was observed a few times. V and J are TRBV20-1 and TRBJ2-3, with 9 nucleotides matching TRBD1. The CDR3 is 14 amino acids. Germline values: CDR1 DFQATT, CDR2 SNEGSKA (reference sequence). V trimming: 5 bases; J trimming: 4 bases; junction bases outside the gene matches: 7. The CDR3 DNA follows: TGCAGTGCTGGTGACAGGGGGATGGCAGATACGCAGTATTTT. Residues: CSAGDRGMADTQYF.

Ten or more counts support this clonotype. The CDR3 loop reads CSARTDRANEQFF. CDR3 bases: TGCAGTGCTAGAACGGACAGGGCCAATGAGCAGTTCTTC. The chain has TRBV20-1 and TRBJ2-1; TRBD1 matches at 8 bases. The ends lost 2 bases at V and 6 bases at J; junction bases unmatched: 3. CDR1 and CDR2 (germline): DFQATT, SNEGSKA (reference sequence). The CDR3 runs 13 residues.